These 10 T cell receptor beta chains were all obtained from the same sample, sequenced in a study of T cell responses to AZD1222 COVID-19 vaccine (TCRdb year 2021). Read against the paper, the sample's time point label means: about 28 days (+/-7) after the second vaccine dose. The library was produced with the immunoSEQ multiplex PCR assay. Not all clones reach the TCRdb copy of this immuneACCESS table, which keeps in-frame sequences only. Checked studies attribute under half of the gap to unresolved V genes and leave the rest unexplained. This sample comprises about 86,000 clones, 85% to 90% of them detected only once. Roughly an eighth of the sample is in the top ten clones. The specimen comprised peripheral blood, sampled 28 days after the second AZD1222 dose. All receptors derive from an adult who received the AZD1222 COVID-19 vaccine.

This chain connects TRBV4-1 to TRBJ2-7; TRBD1 aligns across 10 bases. CDR1 and CDR2 from the germline V gene are MGHRA and YSYEKL. V shed 1 base, J shed 4 bases, and the junction held 10 bases outside the gene matches. There are 17 residues in the CDR3. The CDR3 protein is CASSQGGQGLVGYEQYF. Written as DNA, the CDR3 is TGCGCCAGCAGCCAAGGGGGACAGGGGTTAGTGGGATACGAGCAGTACTTC.

Details on this clone: A read error may produce the germline difference seen at one junction end. The V and J genes are TRBV7-9 and TRBJ2-7; D remains unclear. Germline loops: CDR1 SEHNR, CDR2 FQNEAQ (reference sequence). This CDR3 is 10 amino acids long. This CDR3 reads CASSSHEQYF. In nucleotides, the CDR3 is TGTGCCAGCAGCTCCCACGAGCAGTACTTC.

This rearrangement joins TRBV6-5 to TRBJ2-1, with D perhaps TRBD1 (5 bases). CDR3 length equals 13 residues. Germline CDR1 MNHEY, CDR2 SVGAGI. V lost 6 bases and J 4 bases, leaving 10 bases between the germline ends. The DNA for the CDR3 is TGTGCCAGCAGCCAACAGGTGTACAATGAGCAGTTCTTC. Encoded protein: CASSQQVYNEQFF.

The V gene is TRBV5-4, the J gene TRBJ1-6, with D tentatively TRBD1 (5 bases). The V gene lost 1 base and the J gene lost 5 bases, with 10 bases spanning the gap. This CDR3 spans 15 amino acids. Germline lookup yields CDR1 SGHNT and CDR2 YYREEE (reference sequence). CDR3 amino acids: CASSLISGHNSPLHF. CDR3 sequence (DNA): TGTGCCAGCAGCTTGATCTCAGGGCATAATTCACCCCTCCACTTT.

The chain employs TRBV5-1 and TRBJ2-6, with D possibly TRBD1 on 5 matching bases. V gave up 4 bases and J gave up 2 bases, with 10 bases separating them. The CDR3 covers 15 residues. Germline lookup yields CDR1 SGHRS and CDR2 YFSETQ. This chain's CDR3 is CASSVDMPGANVLTF. The CDR3 DNA reads TGCGCCAGCAGCGTGGACATGCCTGGGGCCAACGTCCTGACTTTC.

This chain connects TRBV28 to TRBJ1-1, with 9 bases identical to TRBD1. The trim removed 5 bases at V and 4 bases at J, leaving 17 bases unmatched. The CDR3 has 18 amino acids. Germline lookup yields CDR1 MDHEN and CDR2 SYDVKM. As DNA, the CDR3 is TGTGCCAGCAGTGTCCCGGGGGACAGGGTCTCGGGGCGCACTGAAGCTTTCTTT. This gives the protein CASSVPGDRVSGRTEAFF.

The sample holds one count of this clone. The sample has other DNA sequences that encode this CDR3 too. The chain employs TRBV7-9 and TRBJ2-2; D tentatively reads TRBD1 or TRBD2 (6 bases each). The CDR3 is 18 amino acids. CDR1 is SEHNR and CDR2 is FQNEAQ in the germline V gene (reference sequence). Trimming cost V 0 bases and J 5 bases, with 19 bases left between them. In nucleotides, the CDR3 is TGTGCCAGCAGCTTAGCTCGCCAGGGGCGGGGATGGACCGGGGAGCTGTTTTTT. Translating gives CASSLARQGRGWTGELFF.

This clone has a handful of counts. The chain recombines TRBV30 with TRBJ1-5; D is undetermined. The CDR3 consists of 14 residues. The germline V gene has CDR1 GTSNPN and CDR2 SVGIG (reference sequence). V dropped 2 bases and J dropped 0 bases, with 8 bases sitting between them. The CDR3 nucleotides are TGTGCCTGGAGTCGGGTAGATAGCAATCAGCCCCAGCATTTT. It encodes CAWSRVDSNQPQHF.

The chain links TRBV6-5 to TRBJ1-5; TRBD1 matches 7 bases. The length of the CDR3 is 14 residues. The V and J ends lost 2 bases and 7 bases, in that order; junction bases with no gene match: 5. Germline CDR1 and CDR2: MNHEY and SVGAGI. CDR3 loop: CASSYAGQNQPQHF. The CDR3 nucleotides are TGTGCCAGCAGTTACGCGGGACAGAACCAGCCCCAGCATTTT.

CDR3 sequence reads: CAISESGTRNQPQHF. In nucleotides, the CDR3 is TGTGCCATCAGTGAGTCTGGCACCCGCAATCAGCCCCAGCATTTT. This chain joins TRBV10-3 and TRBJ1-5; D remains unclear. CDR3 size: 15 residues. The V and J ends lost 0 bases and 2 bases respectively, with 8 bases between them. Looked up from germline, CDR1 is ENHRY and CDR2 is SYGVKD.